The sequence of this T cell receptor (beta chain) was determined in a study of blood T cell repertoires in COVID-19 (dated by TCRdb to between 2020 and 2021). For the wider study: Collaborator samples came from the United States, Italy and Spain and covered acute and convalescent phases of COVID-19. Where HLA class I and class II types were available, the types were taken from metadata supplied by the sample provider, not from assay-based typing. The prospective study material was composed of cDNA or gDNA derived from T cells, B-cell-depleted T cells, or PBMCs. The repertoires were released in a freely available public database intended as a resource for research on the immune response to SARS-CoV-2. Sample metadata almost always included a de-identified subject ID, COVID-19 status, age in years and sex. The dataset comprised deeply sampled blood TCRbeta repertoires from subjects exposed to, actively infected with, or recovered from COVID-19. Samples were obtained from the ongoing ImmuneRACE study (first 160 participants) and from about 1,300 subjects provided by 6 global collaborators.

TCRbeta CDR3 regions were amplified from genomic DNA using the immunoSEQ Assay, a bias-controlled multiplex PCR. In the authors' own workflow: Nucleated cell counts per sample were estimated from amplification of reference gene primers within the assay. To quantify the absolute abundance of each unique TCRbeta CDR3 rearrangement, sequence reads were collapsed and filtered. Productive Simpson clonality was computed per sample as the square root of Simpson's diversity index over productive rearrangements. TCRdb obtained this table from immuneACCESS and retained in-frame rearrangements with V and J assigned. These tables miss some clones; where compared with another copy, unresolved V genes account for less than half of the shortfall, and the remainder is unexplained. That table furnishes V, J and clone size, whereas the DNA furnished D and trimming. In this sample the table shows 25,000 to 35,000 clones, 65% to 90% of which occur a single time. Of the sample, roughly 24% falls within the top ten clones.

The paper as a whole reports these results and caveats: The quantity of clinical and demographic metadata differed by source and by participant and was supplied without curation.

In this sample, this clone turned up once. Which antigen it targets is not known. Within one base of it there is no much larger clone, and no base qualities were kept. Collaborating institutions collected whole blood in K2EDTA tubes following their own protocols. For TCRbeta analysis, collaborator samples were shipped as frozen whole blood, as isolated PBMCs, or as DNA extracted from either sample type. The source is a human donor in a cohort sampled during active COVID-19. The sample was peripheral blood.

The CDR3 region reads CASSPQGAEEQYF. The bases read TGTGCCAGCAGTCCGCAGGGTGCGGAGGAGCAGTACTTC. The rearranged chain carries TRBV28 and TRBJ2-7; 5 matching bases give a weak D call of TRBD1. The germline V gene gives CDR1 as MDHEN and CDR2 as SYDVKM. There are 13 amino acids in the CDR3, from cysteine to phenylalanine inclusive. Of all the DNA, just the CDR3 is kept, 39 bases in frame from base 1. V loses 5 bases of germline sequence and J loses 7 bases, and the interval between the two ends is 15 bases.